Below, 16 T cell receptor beta chains from the same sample are listed, as sequenced in a study of blood T cell repertoires in COVID-19 (dated by TCRdb to about 2020). Library preparation employed the immunoSEQ multiplex PCR assay. TCRdb provides this immuneACCESS table in a form limited to in-frame rearrangements. Some clones are lacking; in checked studies, under half of them reflect an unresolved V gene, and why the rest are absent is not known. A total of around 140,000 clones appear in this sample, almost 70% of them only once. Under 2.5% of the sample belongs to the ten largest clones. Sequenced: peripheral blood. These receptors came from a woman aged 70-85 years with acute or convalescent COVID-19.

V gene TRBV30 combines with J gene TRBJ1-5; D remains ambiguous. CDR1 and CDR2 from the germline V gene are GTSNPN and SVGIG (reference sequence). The CDR3 spans 14 residues. V was trimmed by 5 bases and J by 4 bases, leaving 15 bases between them. The CDR3 protein is CAWATVATNQPQHF. The CDR3 DNA reads TGTGCCTGGGCCACTGTTGCTACGAATCAGCCCCAGCATTTT. Full variable domain (outside the CDR3, taken from reference TRBV30 and TRBJ1-5): SQTIHQWPATLVQPVGSPLSLECTVEGTSNPNLYWYRQAAGRGLQLLFYSVGIGQISSEVPQNLSASRPQDRQFILSSKKLLLSDSGFYLCAWATVATNQPQHFGDGTRLSIL.

In this sample, this clone turned up a few times. The V and J genes are TRBV4-1 and TRBJ1-6; TRBD1 agrees at 7 bases. The germline CDR1 and CDR2 sequences are MGHRA and YSYEKL. This CDR3 contains 17 residues. Trimming removed 4 bases from V and 7 bases from J; junction bases left unmatched: 13. The CDR3 DNA reads as TGCGCCAGCAGCCGGAATATACAGGGGAGTAGGAATTCACCCCTCCACTTT. Encoded protein: CASSRNIQGSRNSPLHF.

The chain couples TRBV6-6 to TRBJ1-4; perhaps TRBD1 as D (5 bases). Germline CDR1 MNHNY, CDR2 SVGAGI (reference sequence). The CDR3 runs to 13 residues. The V and J ends lost 4 bases and 8 bases respectively, with 11 bases between them. The CDR3 coding sequence is TGTGCCAGCAGTTTCGGGGGACTCGAAAAACTGTTTTTT. Translating gives CASSFGGLEKLFF.

V is TRBV5-1 and J is TRBJ2-3, with 9 bases identical to TRBD1. Germline values: CDR1 SGHRS, CDR2 YFSETQ. CDR3 size: 14 residues. The V gene end was trimmed by 4 bases and the J gene end by 5 bases; junction bases not matched to a gene: 5. CDR3 nucleotides: TGCGCCAGCAGCATCGGACAGGGGCAAGATACGCAGTATTTT. Its protein is CASSIGQGQDTQYF.

This clone was seen a few times. The chain's CDR3 is CASSAGGQYGYTF. The CDR3 DNA reads TGTGCCAGCAGCGCCGGGGGTCAATATGGCTACACCTTC. The chain links TRBV6-2 or TRBV6-3 to TRBJ1-2; the D gene is possibly TRBD1 (5 bases). Trimming took 6 bases from V and 5 from J, leaving 13 bases between them. Looked up from germline, CDR1 is MNHEY and CDR2 is SVGEGT. The CDR3 has 13 residues.

V is TRBV7-6 and J is TRBJ2-5; tentatively, D is TRBD1 (5 bases). From germline, CDR1 is SGHVS and CDR2 FNYEAQ. The CDR3 extends over 14 amino acids. V gave up 1 base and J gave up 2 bases, with 8 bases separating them. The CDR3 region has the DNA TGTGCCAGCAGCTTAGTAGGGGAACAAGAGACCCAGTACTTC. Its translation: CASSLVGEQETQYF.

This sequence joins TRBV7-3 and TRBJ2-7, with D possibly TRBD2 on 5 matching bases. This CDR3 comprises 14 residues. Trimming pared 2 bases from V and 1 base from J, leaving 9 bases between. The V gene's germline CDR1 is SGHTA and CDR2 FQGTGA. The CDR3 bases are TGTGCCAGCAGCTTAGATAGACTATCCTACGAGCAGTACTTC. Translating it yields CASSLDRLSYEQYF. Complete variable domain (other parts from reference TRBV7-3 and TRBJ2-7): GAGVSQTPSNKVTEKGKYVELRCDPISGHTALYWYRQSLGQGPEFLIYFQGTGAADDSGLPNDRFFAVRPEGSVSTLKIQRTERGDSAVYLCASSLDRLSYEQYFGPGTRLTVT.

This clone is a singleton in its sample. This sequence joins TRBV6-5 and TRBJ1-2; 7 bases fit TRBD1. Germline CDR1 and CDR2: MNHEY and SVGAGI. Trimming took 6 bases from V and 0 from J; bases not matched to a gene: 7. The CDR3 runs to 15 residues. Here the CDR3 DNA reads TGTGCCAGCAGGGACAGGTCCTTTCCTAACTATGGCTACACCTTC. Its protein is CASRDRSFPNYGYTF.

The rearrangement uses TRBV7-9 and TRBJ2-2; 8 bases match TRBD1. Unmatched junction bases numbered 6, after V lost 3 bases and J lost 6 bases. Germline values: CDR1 SEHNR, CDR2 FQNEAQ (reference sequence). This CDR3 contains 15 residues. For the CDR3, the DNA is TGTGCCAGCAGCTTTTCGACAGGGGATTCCGGGGAGCTGTTTTTT. Its translation: CASSFSTGDSGELFF.

CDR3 amino acids: CATSRGLSSGGNTIYF. The CDR3 DNA reads as TGTGCCACCAGCAGAGGCTTAAGCTCGGGGGGAAACACCATATATTTT. The chain combines TRBV15 with TRBJ1-3; D is uncertain. CDR3 length: 16 amino acids. V was cut by 1 base and J by 4 bases, with 14 bases left in between. Germline V gene sequence: CDR1 LNHNV, CDR2 YYDKDF (reference sequence).

V and J are TRBV27 and TRBJ2-7, with D perhaps TRBD1 (7 bases). Trimming shortened V by 2 bases and J by 0 bases, and 23 bases separated the two germline ends. Germline V gene sequence: CDR1 MNHEY, CDR2 SMNVEV (reference sequence). The CDR3 loop spans 19 amino acids. The CDR3 loop reads CASSLIRVRQGLSSYEQYF. CDR3 sequence (DNA): TGTGCCAGCAGTTTAATTCGGGTCCGACAGGGACTTTCCTCCTACGAGCAGTACTTC.

This clone was seen a handful of times. This chain links TRBV19 with TRBJ2-3, with a weak D call TRBD1 (6 bases). V lost 1 base to trimming and J lost 3 bases, with 11 bases between them. The germline V gene has CDR1 LNHDA and CDR2 SQIVND (reference sequence). The CDR3 extends over 15 amino acids. DNA for the CDR3: TGTGCCAGTAGTATAGGGGGGCTCCGGACAGATACGCAGTATTTT. Residues: CASSIGGLRTDTQYF.

The chain employs TRBV6-6 and TRBJ2-5; 15 nucleotides line up with TRBD2. Germline values: CDR1 MNHNY, CDR2 SVGAGI (reference sequence). There are 13 residues in the CDR3. With 7 bases clipped from V and 13 bases from J, the junction kept 7 bases outside the gene matches. The DNA for the CDR3 is TGTGCCAGCACTCCGGGACTAGCGGGGGGCGGGTACTTC. Protein product: CASTPGLAGGGYF.

The chain combines TRBV6-5 with TRBJ1-1; D is ambiguous. Germline V CDR1 and CDR2: MNHEY, SVGAGI. V was cut by 6 bases and J by 6 bases, with 17 bases left in between. This CDR3 has 14 residues. CDR3 amino acids: CASREFAGSAEAFF. CDR3 nucleotide sequence: TGTGCCAGCAGAGAGTTCGCGGGTAGCGCTGAAGCTTTCTTT.

V and J are TRBV5-4 and TRBJ2-5; 8 bases map to TRBD1. The V gene's germline CDR1 is SGHNT and CDR2 YYREEE (reference sequence). Trimming at V came to 4 bases and at J to 5 bases, leaving 4 bases not matched to a gene. This CDR3 is 13 amino acids long. CDR3 nucleotide sequence: TGTGCCAGCAGCGTAGACAGGGGCGAGACCCAGTACTTC. Protein sequence: CASSVDRGETQYF. Filled out from reference TRBV5-4 and TRBJ2-5, the complete variable domain reads ETGVTQSPTHLIKTRGQQVTLRCSSQSGHNTVSWYQQALGQGPQFIFQYYREEENGRGNFPPRFSGLQFPNYSSELNVNALELDDSALYLCASSVDRGETQYFGPGTRLLVL.

The gene calls are TRBV6-5 and TRBJ1-5, with D possibly being TRBD1 (5 bases). The germline V gene encodes CDR1 MNHEY and CDR2 SVGAGI. Trimming took 2 bases from V and 7 from J, leaving 12 bases between them. The CDR3 is 14 amino acids. The DNA of the CDR3 is TGTGCCAGCAGTTACGGCCAGGGTGTGCAGCCCCAGCATTTT. Its protein product is CASSYGQGVQPQHF.